Below, one T cell receptor beta chain is given with its context. These data are taken from a study of blood T cells in healthy people across ages. For the second PCR, which ran for roughly 7 to 11 cycles, a sample-barcoded 5' primer and a J-beta primer mix were used. Using its own MiXCR run on the 5' RACE reads, TCRdb lists one record per CDR3 protein. The sample yields nearly 800,000 distinct CDR3 sequences, 20% to 30% seen once. The same specimen was also included in a second study, on T cells of mothers and their children.

This TCR was sampled from a boy between 10 and 17 years old in good health. The sample consisted of blood.

CDR3 sequence reads: CASSSRTGRRGFYEQYF. The CDR3 coding sequence is TGTGCCAGCAGTTCCCGGACAGGGCGCCGGGGCTTCTACGAGCAGTACTTC. The rearrangement links TRBV28 to TRBJ2-5, with 8 nucleotides matching TRBD1. The assigned J gene may be wrong: the sequence end matches TRBJ2-7 better. CDR3 length: 17 amino acids. Germline assignment: CDR1 MDHEN and CDR2 SYDVKM.